The 27 T cell receptor beta chains reported below all come from one sample, sequenced in a study of T cell responses to AZD1222 COVID-19 vaccine (dated by TCRdb to 2020 to 2022). Per the publication, the time point label means: baseline before first vaccination. The protocol used for the library was the immunoSEQ multiplex PCR assay. TCRdb retrieved this table from immuneACCESS and kept in-frame rearrangements only. Not all clones are present; in checked studies, unresolved V genes account for under half, and no reason is known for the remainder. The sample records about 130,000 clones, 88% of which are singletons. The ten biggest clones cover about 8.3% of the sample. This specimen was peripheral blood, taken on day 0 of AZD1222 vaccination. Every receptor here comes from an adult in good health.

The genes are TRBV19 and TRBJ1-4; D is uncertain. Trimming removed 8 bases from V and 4 bases from J, with 8 bases in between. Per the germline V gene, CDR1 is LNHDA and CDR2 is SQIVND (reference sequence). This CDR3 has 12 amino acids. CDR3 region: CASHQLNEKLFF. The CDR3 region has the DNA TGTGCCAGTCATCAGCTTAATGAAAAACTGTTTTTT. Filled out from reference TRBV19 and TRBJ1-4, the complete variable domain reads DGGITQSPKYLFRKEGQNVTLSCEQNLNHDAMYWYRQDPGQGLRLIYYSQIVNDFQKGDIAEGYSVSREKKESFPLTVTSAQKNPTAFYLCASHQLNEKLFFGSGTQLSVL.

The chain is built from TRBV6-2 or TRBV6-3 and TRBJ2-3, with a tentative D call TRBD2 (5 bases). The CDR3 is 16 amino acids. V dropped 4 bases and J dropped 2 bases, with 16 bases sitting between them. Germline V lookup: CDR1 MNHEY, CDR2 SVGEGT. CDR3: CASSFPGGLHTDTQYF. CDR3 bases: TGTGCCAGCAGTTTCCCGGGTGGACTGCACACAGATACGCAGTATTTT.

The chain links TRBV28 to TRBJ2-1; D is undetermined. The germline V gene encodes CDR1 MDHEN and CDR2 SYDVKM. V was cut by 3 bases and J by 9 bases, with 6 bases left in between. The CDR3 contains 11 residues. CDR3 nucleotides: TGTGCCAGCAGTTTTTTTGCTGAGCAGTTCTTC. Its protein is CASSFFAEQFF.

This rearrangement joins TRBV19 to TRBJ2-7, with a possible D match to TRBD2 (6 bases). The CDR3 is made up of 15 amino acids. Germline V gene sequence: CDR1 LNHDA, CDR2 SQIVND (reference sequence). Trimming pared 5 bases from V and 0 bases from J, leaving 14 bases between. The CDR3 reads CASSRGASISYEQYF. The DNA of the CDR3 is TGTGCCAGTAGTCGCGGGGCGAGTATCTCCTACGAGCAGTACTTC.

The chain carries TRBV24-1 and TRBJ2-2, with D hard to call. From germline, CDR1 is KGHDR and CDR2 SFDVKD. The CDR3 spans 16 residues. Trimming removed 3 bases from V and 2 bases from J, with 12 bases in between. The CDR3 DNA is TGTGCCACCAGTGATGGACGTCACGTAAACACCGGGGAGCTGTTTTTT. This encodes CATSDGRHVNTGELFF.

The chain links TRBV10-3 to TRBJ2-7, with 9 bases fitting TRBD2. Germline trimming cut 4 bases from V and 0 bases from J; bases unmatched to any gene: 4. Per the germline V gene, CDR1 is ENHRY and CDR2 is SYGVKD. The length of the CDR3 is 15 residues. In DNA, the CDR3 is TGTGCCATCAGTGCAGGACTAGCGAACTCCTACGAGCAGTACTTC. Translation gives CAISAGLANSYEQYF.

The genes are TRBV7-9 and TRBJ1-2; D is ambiguous. The V and J ends lost 4 bases and 4 bases respectively, with 10 bases between them. In germline, CDR1 is SEHNR, CDR2 FQNEAQ (reference sequence). The CDR3 loop spans 13 amino acids. The CDR3 region has the DNA TGTGCCAGCAGCTCCAACGGAGGCTATGGCTACACCTTC. It is translated as CASSSNGGYGYTF. Complete variable domain (other parts from reference TRBV7-9 and TRBJ1-2): DTGVSQNPRHKITKRGQNVTFRCDPISEHNRLYWYRQTLGQGPEFLTYFQNEAQLEKSRLLSDRFSAERPKGSFSTLEIQRTEQGDSAMYLCASSSNGGYGYTFGSGTRLTVV.

The chain's CDR3 is CASSLAPAAGGTYEQYF. The CDR3 DNA is TGTGCCAGCAGCTTGGCTCCGGCGGCGGGGGGAACCTACGAGCAGTACTTC. The chain joins TRBV5-5 to TRBJ2-7; 8 bases map to TRBD2. The CDR3 extends over 17 amino acids. The trim removed 0 bases at V and 2 bases at J, leaving 10 bases unmatched. Germline CDR1 and CDR2: SGHKS and YYEKEE (reference sequence).

The sample holds a few counts of this clone. The V and J genes are TRBV28 and TRBJ1-2, with a weak D call TRBD1 (5 bases). Germline CDR1 reads MDHEN; CDR2 reads SYDVKM. The CDR3 runs 14 residues. The V end lost 6 bases, the J end lost 10 bases, and 21 bases lay between the germline ends. CDR3 DNA: TGTGCCAGCAGGCTCCGGGACCCAGGGAGGGACTACACCTTC. It specifies CASRLRDPGRDYTF.

This clone was found a few times. V and J are TRBV6-1 and TRBJ2-7, with TRBD1 matching over 7 bases. V dropped 4 bases and J dropped 0; count of bases not matched to a gene: 9. Germline CDR1 and CDR2: MNHNS and SASEGT. CDR3 length: 16 residues. The CDR3 reads CASSVSVAGGSYEQYF. In DNA form, the CDR3 reads TGTGCCAGCAGTGTATCCGTTGCAGGGGGCTCCTACGAGCAGTACTTC.

The chain is built from TRBV6-5 and TRBJ1-4; D unresolved. The V and J ends lost 0 bases and 8 bases respectively, with 10 bases between them. This CDR3 region has 14 residues. Germline assignment: CDR1 MNHEY and CDR2 SVGAGI. CDR3 sequence reads: CASSYSSKVEKLFF. The CDR3 nucleotides read TGTGCCAGCAGTTACTCGAGTAAGGTGGAAAAACTGTTTTTT.

This clone has a handful of counts. The CDR3 reads CASSQLSGSGSRQYF. For the CDR3, the DNA is TGCGCCAGCAGCCAACTTAGCGGGAGCGGGAGCAGGCAGTATTTT. The chain links TRBV4-3 to TRBJ2-3; 9 bases are shared with TRBD2. V dropped 2 bases and J dropped 11; count of bases not matched to a gene: 11. CDR3 length: 15 amino acids. CDR1 and CDR2 from the germline V gene are LGHNA and YSLEER.

The rearrangement links TRBV30 to TRBJ2-6, with a weak D call TRBD1 (5 bases). Looked up from germline, CDR1 is GTSNPN and CDR2 is SVGIG (reference sequence). The CDR3 length is 15 residues. The germline V and J ends were trimmed by 2 bases and 2 bases, with 10 bases remaining between them. Here the CDR3 reads CAWSPGKTGANVLTF. The CDR3 nucleotides are TGTGCCTGGAGTCCAGGGAAAACTGGGGCCAACGTCCTGACTTTC. The full variable domain, with the rest looked up from reference TRBV30 and TRBJ2-6, is SQTIHQWPATLVQPVGSPLSLECTVEGTSNPNLYWYRQAAGRGLQLLFYSVGIGQISSEVPQNLSASRPQDRQFILSSKKLLLSDSGFYLCAWSPGKTGANVLTFGAGSRLTVL.

V gene TRBV28 combines with J gene TRBJ2-7; a possible D gene is TRBD2 (6 bases). This CDR3 region has 12 residues. Trimming removed 6 bases at V and 7 bases at J, with 13 bases between. The germline V gene encodes CDR1 MDHEN and CDR2 SYDVKM. CDR3 sequence reads: CASSSGELEQYF. CDR3 in DNA: TGTGCCAGCAGCTCGGGGGAATTGGAGCAGTACTTC. Full variable domain (outside the CDR3, taken from reference TRBV28 and TRBJ2-7): DVKVTQSSRYLVKRTGEKVFLECVQDMDHENMFWYRQDPGLGLRLIYFSYDVKMKEKGDIPEGYSVSREKKERFSLILESASTNQTSMYLCASSSGELEQYFGPGTRLTVT.

This chain connects TRBV5-1 to TRBJ2-7, with no clear D. Germline V lookup: CDR1 SGHRS, CDR2 YFSETQ. Trimming removed 0 bases at V and 0 bases at J, with 4 bases between. The CDR3 contains 13 residues. As DNA, the CDR3 is TGCGCCAGCAGCTTGGGCCACTCCTACGAGCAGTACTTC. Translation gives CASSLGHSYEQYF. Based on the CDR3 plus reference TRBV5-1 and TRBJ2-7, the full variable domain is KAGVTQTPRYLIKTRGQQVTLSCSPISGHRSVSWYQQTPGQGLQFLFEYFSETQRNKGNFPGRFSGRQFSNSRSEMNVSTLELGDSALYLCASSLGHSYEQYFGPGTRLTVT.

The rearrangement joins TRBV9 to TRBJ2-1, with D unresolved. Germline V lookup: CDR1 SGDLS, CDR2 YYNGEE. The CDR3 runs 15 residues. V lost 1 base and J 6 bases, leaving 14 bases between the germline ends. The CDR3 reads CASSVQGAVGNEQFF. The CDR3 bases are TGTGCCAGCAGCGTACAAGGTGCCGTGGGCAATGAGCAGTTCTTC.

V usage is TRBV27 and J usage is TRBJ2-7; 7 bases are a match to TRBD2. The CDR3 covers 15 residues. Looked up from germline, CDR1 is MNHEY and CDR2 is SMNVEV (reference sequence). V trimming: 6 bases; J trimming: 5 bases; junction bases outside the gene matches: 13. The CDR3 here is CASRKVAGTLHEQYF. The CDR3 coding sequence is TGTGCCAGCAGGAAAGTAGCGGGTACTCTCCACGAGCAGTACTTC.

This clone has a handful of counts. The chain carries TRBV7-8 and TRBJ2-7; no clear D. The germline V and J ends were trimmed by 5 bases and 6 bases, with 11 bases remaining between them. CDR1 and CDR2 from the germline V gene are SGHVS and FQNEAQ. The CDR3 has 12 residues. The CDR3 loop is CASSPSNSEQYF. The CDR3 region has the DNA TGTGCCAGCAGCCCCAGTAACTCCGAGCAGTACTTC. Looking up the rest from reference TRBV7-8 and TRBJ2-7 gives the full variable domain: GAGVSQSPRYKVAKRGQDVALRCDPISGHVSLFWYQQALGQGPEFLTYFQNEAQLDKSGLPSDRFFAERPEGSVSTLKIQRTQQEDSAVYLCASSPSNSEQYFGPGTRLTVT.

The V and J genes are TRBV18 and TRBJ2-7; D might be TRBD1 or TRBD2, each matching 5 bases. V shed 6 bases and J shed 1 base, with 13 bases lying between them. The germline V gene encodes CDR1 KGHSH and CDR2 LQKENI. The CDR3 runs to 14 residues. The CDR3 protein is CASSTRDGSYEQYF. The CDR3 region has the DNA TGTGCCAGCTCGACCCGGGACGGGTCCTACGAGCAGTACTTC. The full variable domain, with the rest looked up from reference TRBV18 and TRBJ2-7, is NAGVMQNPRHLVRRRGQEARLRCSPMKGHSHVYWYRQLPEEGLKFMVYLQKENIIDESGMPKERFSAEFPKEGPSILRIQQVVRGDSAAYFCASSTRDGSYEQYFGPGTRLTVT.

The chain links TRBV3-1 (or the pseudogene TRBV3-2) to TRBJ1-1; TRBD1 is a possible D gene (6 bases). The CDR3 runs to 13 residues. V dropped 6 bases and J dropped 1 base, with 9 bases sitting between them. Looked up from germline, CDR1 is LGHDT and CDR2 is YNNKEL (reference sequence). In DNA form, the CDR3 reads TGTGCCAGCAGACCGGACAGGAACACTGAAGCTTTCTTT. Amino acid sequence: CASRPDRNTEAFF.

V is TRBV19 and J is TRBJ2-7; D might be TRBD2 (6 bases). The length of the CDR3 is 14 residues. Germline V gene lookup returns CDR1 LNHDA and CDR2 SQIVND (reference sequence). Trimming removed 5 bases from V and 2 bases from J, with 13 bases in between. The DNA for the CDR3 is TGTGCCAGTAGTCCCCGCGGGATCACCTACGAGCAGTACTTC. This sequence encodes CASSPRGITYEQYF.

CDR3 sequence reads: CASSLGQGSYTGELFF. CDR3 DNA: TGTGCCAGCAGTCTGGGGCAGGGATCTTACACCGGGGAGCTGTTTTTT. The rearrangement joins TRBV27 to TRBJ2-2, with D possibly TRBD1 on 5 matching bases. The ends were cut back, 5 bases at V and 3 bases at J, with 16 bases in the middle. CDR3 length: 16 residues. Germline-derived CDR1 and CDR2 are MNHEY and SMNVEV (reference sequence).

The rearrangement joins TRBV23-1 to TRBJ2-3; 9 bases line up with TRBD1. TRBV23-1 is recorded as an ORF, its role being uncertain. The CDR3 consists of 13 residues. This CDR3 reads CEIRDREIDTQYF. CDR3 DNA sequence: TGCGAGATACGGGACAGGGAAATAGATACGCAGTATTTT.

V usage is TRBV2 and J usage is TRBJ1-1; 7 nucleotides agree with TRBD1. The CDR3 is made up of 15 amino acids. The J segment lost 3 bases and the V segment lost 5 bases, leaving 9 bases of the junction unmatched. The germline V gene has CDR1 SNHLY and CDR2 FYNNEI. CDR3 nucleotide sequence: TGTGCCAGCAGTCCTCAGACAGGGAGGGACACTGAAGCTTTCTTT. Amino acids: CASSPQTGRDTEAFF.

This chain connects TRBV15 to TRBJ1-5; no firm D call. This CDR3 has 14 amino acids. Germline CDR1 LNHNV, CDR2 YYDKDF (reference sequence). V shed 1 base and J shed 5 bases, with 9 bases lying between them. The CDR3 is CATSRGSVDQPQHF. Here the CDR3 DNA reads TGTGCCACCAGCAGAGGGTCCGTTGATCAGCCCCAGCATTTT.

The table lists this clone with a few counts. The rearrangement joins TRBV11-2 to TRBJ1-3, with D possibly matching TRBD1 (6 bases). The V gene lost 2 bases and the J gene lost 0 bases, with 11 bases spanning the gap. The CDR3 has 16 amino acids. From germline, CDR1 is SGHAT and CDR2 FQNNGV. CDR3 sequence: CASSLPGVSSGNTIYF. DNA for the CDR3: TGTGCCAGCAGCTTACCAGGGGTCTCCTCTGGAAACACCATATATTTT.

V and J are TRBV7-9 and TRBJ2-3, with D unclear. This CDR3 comprises 12 residues. In germline, CDR1 is SEHNR, CDR2 FQNEAQ (reference sequence). The V gene lost 5 bases and the J gene lost 1 base, with 4 bases spanning the gap. CDR3 nucleotides: TGTGCCAGCAGCCACGGCACAGATACGCAGTATTTT. Amino acid sequence: CASSHGTDTQYF.